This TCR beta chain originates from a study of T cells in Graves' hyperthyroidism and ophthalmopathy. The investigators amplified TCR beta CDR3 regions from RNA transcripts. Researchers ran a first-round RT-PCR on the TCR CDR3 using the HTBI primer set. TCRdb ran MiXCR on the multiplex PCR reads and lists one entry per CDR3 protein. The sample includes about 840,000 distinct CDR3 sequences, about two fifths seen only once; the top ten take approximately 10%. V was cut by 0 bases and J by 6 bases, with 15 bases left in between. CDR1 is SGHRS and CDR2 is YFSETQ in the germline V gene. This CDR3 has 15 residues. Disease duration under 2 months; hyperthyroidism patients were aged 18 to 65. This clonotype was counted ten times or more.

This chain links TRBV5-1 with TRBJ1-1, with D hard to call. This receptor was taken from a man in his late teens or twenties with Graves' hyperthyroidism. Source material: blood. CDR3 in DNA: TGCGCCAGCAGCTTGGCCGGTGGCGGTGGTTCTGAAGCTTTCTTT. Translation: CASSLAGGGGSEAFF.